A selection of T cell receptor beta chains follows, all from one sample in a study of T cell responses to AZD1222 COVID-19 vaccine. Measured with immunoSEQ multiplex PCR; TCRdb has only the in-frame clones, and not every one. The data contain about 97,000 clones, around 87% of them singletons. The input for sequencing was peripheral blood, taken 28 days after the second AZD1222 dose. The source is an adult who received the AZD1222 COVID-19 vaccine. Each CDR3 is given with its conserved first and last residue. The D gene is left open where the match is weak.

-	TRBV7-2	TRBJ1-5	CASSQQGGNQPQHF	TGTGCCAGCAGCCAACAAGGGGGCAATCAGCCCCAGCATTTT
-	TRBV5-1	TRBJ1-2	CASSLAAGKNHYGYTF	TGCGCCAGCAGCTTGGCGGCCGGGAAGAATCACTATGGCTACACCTTC
-	TRBV18	TRBJ2-7	CASSPTSREDEQYF	TGTGCCAGCTCACCAACGAGCAGGGAGGACGAGCAGTACTTC
-	TRBV7-2	TRBJ1-2	CASSLEGYGYTF	TGTGCCAGCAGCTTAGAGGGCTATGGCTACACCTTC
-	TRBV12-3/TRBV12-4	TRBJ1-2	CASDRGAGDGYTF	TGTGCCAGCGATCGGGGGGCGGGTGATGGCTACACCTTC
-	TRBV6-5	TRBJ2-2	CASSYSGTPLGGELFF	TGTGCCAGCAGTTACTCCGGGACCCCCCTTGGCGGGGAGCTGTTTTTT
-	TRBV28	TRBJ1-5	CASSNDRNQPQHF	TGTGCCAGCAGTAATGACAGGAATCAGCCCCAGCATTTT
-	TRBV7-2	TRBJ2-5	CASSLVGVSSGQETQYF	TGTGCCAGCAGCTTGGTCGGGGTCTCTAGTGGTCAAGAGACCCAGTACTTC
TRBD1	TRBV6-5	TRBJ1-6	CASSQPGQGKSPLHF	TGTGCCAGCAGTCAACCGGGACAGGGTAAATCACCCCTCCACTTT
-	TRBV28	TRBJ2-7	CASSFPQGGSYEQYF	TGTGCCAGCAGTTTCCCGCAGGGGGGGTCCTACGAGCAGTACTTC
-	TRBV3-1/TRBV3-2	TRBJ1-3	CASSQEGGVAASSGNTIYF	TGTGCCAGCAGCCAAGAAGGGGGAGTGGCAGCGAGCTCTGGAAACACCATATATTTT
TRBD1	TRBV4-1	TRBJ1-1	CASSLEGQSTEAFF	TGCGCCAGCAGCCTAGAGGGACAGAGCACTGAAGCTTTCTTT